The clone carrying this T cell receptor beta chain was recorded once. As yet, its antigen is unknown. The PCR made use of 60 Vbeta and 13 Jbeta primers. Measured with immunoSEQ multiplex PCR; TCRdb has only the in-frame clones, and not every one. The data show some 200,000 clones, with about three quarters seen just once and around 3% held by the top ten. These data come from a study of cytomegalovirus exposure and HLA in healthy donors. Regarding the study as a whole: Presence/absence analyses took donor sequencing depth as roughly uniform.

Germline V CDR1 and CDR2: PRHDT, FYEKMQ (reference sequence). Trimming cost V 0 bases and J 1 base; bases outside gene matches: 12. The CDR3 extends over 20 amino acids. What was sequenced was PBMCs. The receptor was derived from a female donor in good health and CMV-seronegative. The chain recombines TRBV13 with TRBJ2-5; 12 positions match TRBD2. This CDR3 reads CASSLGIRPGLAGLQETQYF. CDR3 bases: TGTGCCAGCAGCTTAGGCATTAGACCGGGACTAGCGGGCCTCCAAGAGACCCAGTACTTC.